These T cell receptor beta chains were read from a single sample in a study of shared clonotypes between healthy human individuals. Clones were sequenced by immunoSEQ multiplex PCR, and TCRdb holds only the in-frame ones, with some missing. The sample comprises about 2.2 million clones, just over 90% of which are singletons, and approximately 1.6% rests with the top ten. The sequenced sample consisted of naive CD8+ T cells from PBMCs. These receptor sequences come from a man aged 18-30 years in good health. Some clones in this sample may be carry-over from other donors' samples. Both conserved end residues are part of each CDR3.

v_call cdr3_aa
TRBV11-1 CASSLTGGLAESSYEQYF
TRBV9 CASSVGGDGTYEQYF
TRBV5-6 CASSWGLAGEVGYEQYF
TRBV7-9 CASSLGTGNEKLFF
TRBV5-6 CASSLDRNYEQYF
TRBV27 CASRSQAGGNNEQFF
TRBV2 CANSSGRLNEQFF
TRBV7-9 CASSSASREQYF
TRBV18 CASSPQDGTSYNEQFF
TRBV7-2 CASSRTGITNQPQHF
TRBV7-3 CASSLGTENEQYF
TRBV25-1 CASSEGPRPLYGYTF
TRBV7-2 CASSLSDGNTEAFF
TRBV30 CAWSEPMIVTSGRADEQFF
TRBV5-1 CASSLWVENDEQFF
TRBV28 CASSPSAATQYF
TRBV9 CASSVSYETGDNYGYTF
TRBV7-8 CASSLYLGGRDRAYEQYF
TRBV27 CASSPLLFTGPKHEKLFF
TRBV2 CASWTGGDYGYTF
TRBV19 CASSTGTGTTDTQYF
TRBV13 CASSSTGPNTGELFF
TRBV4-3 CASSRGESYEQYF
TRBV7-2 CASSVTGQGPLEEQYF
TRBV6-5 CASSYRPTRSYEQYF
TRBV6-6 CASSYSADPEPQHF
TRBV29-1 CSVHLADQETQYF
TRBV2 CASSLGTGGGMNTEAFF
TRBV6-5 CASSYPDWGEQYF